These T cell receptor beta chains were read from a single sample in a study of blood T cell repertoires in COVID-19. Generated by immunoSEQ multiplex PCR, the TCRdb table keeps only in-frame clones and is missing some. The sample shows about 120,000 clones, more than 75% of them seen only once. Sequenced sample: peripheral blood. These receptors were obtained from a man between 60 and 75 years old with acute or convalescent COVID-19. The CDR3 runs from the conserved cysteine through the conserved F or W. Fields, in order: V gene, J gene, clone size, D gene, CDR3 DNA, CDR3 protein. D genes are given only for firm matches. Part of the rows lack a size; the others show once, few, many or a class for expanded clones.

>TRBV9|TRBJ2-5|.|TRBD2
TGTGCCAGCAGCGTAGGCAGGGCACTAGCGGGAGAGACCCAGTACTTC
CASSVGRALAGETQYF
>TRBV29-1|TRBJ2-3|.|.
TGCAGCGTTGAGGCGGGCCGGGATACGCAGTATTTT
CSVEAGRDTQYF
>TRBV6-2/TRBV6-3|TRBJ2-7|.|TRBD2
TGTGCCAGCAGCCCACCTAGCGGATACGACTACGAGCAGTACTTC
CASSPPSGYDYEQYF
>TRBV21-1|TRBJ2-7|.|.
TGTGCCAGCACCACGGGAGTGGACTACGAGCAGTACTTC
CASTTGVDYEQYF
>TRBV2|TRBJ2-7|few|TRBD1
TGTGCCAGCAGTGAGGTGGGACAGGGGCAATACGAGCAGTACTTC
CASSEVGQGQYEQYF
>TRBV2|TRBJ2-7|.|.
TGTGCCAGCAGTGAAGGGTCCCGGTCTTCCGGGGAGCAGTACTTC
CASSEGSRSSGEQYF
>TRBV5-1|TRBJ2-6|.|.
TGCGCCAGCAGCTTGGATCAGACCGGGAGCCCGGGGAGCTCTGGGGCCAACGTCCTGACTTTC
CASSLDQTGSPGSSGANVLTF
>TRBV11-2|TRBJ2-5|.|TRBD1
TGTGCCAGCAGCTTAGGACAGGGGGAAGAGACCCAGTACTTC
CASSLGQGEETQYF
>TRBV5-1|TRBJ2-5|.|TRBD1
TGCGCCAGCAGCCCGGGGACAGGGGGATCCCAAGAGACCCAGTACTTC
CASSPGTGGSQETQYF
>TRBV11-2|TRBJ1-1|.|.
TGTGCCAGCACCCCCCTACAGGGCGGGTACACTGAAGCTTTCTTT
CASTPLQGGYTEAFF
>TRBV5-6|TRBJ2-1|.|TRBD2
TGTGCCAGCAGCACCGGACTAGCGGGAGTAGGGTCCTACAATGAGCAGTTCTTC
CASSTGLAGVGSYNEQFF
>TRBV6-5|TRBJ1-1|.|.
TGTGCCAGCAGTTACGGGTGGACAGTAACGAACACTGAAGCTTTCTTT
CASSYGWTVTNTEAFF
>TRBV4-2|TRBJ1-6|.|TRBD1
TGTGCCAGCAGCCAAATAAGGCAGGGGGATTCACCCCTCCACTTT
CASSQIRQGDSPLHF
>TRBV6-1|TRBJ2-7|.|TRBD1
TGTGCCAGCAGTGAACCGGGACAGGGGAGGGACGAGCAGTACTTC
CASSEPGQGRDEQYF
>TRBV5-1|TRBJ2-5|few|.
TGCGCCAGCAGCTTACGAGGGGAGGAGGGAGAGACCCAGTACTTC
CASSLRGEEGETQYF
>TRBV9|TRBJ2-3|.|TRBD1
TGTGCCAGCAGCCCCGGACAGGGACAAGATACGCAGTATTTT
CASSPGQGQDTQYF
>TRBV7-2|TRBJ2-5|.|TRBD1
TGTGCCAGCAGCTTTAGGGGGGACAGGGGAACGGTGACCCAGTACTTC
CASSFRGDRGTVTQYF
>TRBV9|TRBJ2-5|.|TRBD1
TGTGCCAGCAGCCCCCGAGGACAGGGGGCGGGGGAGACCCAGTACTTC
CASSPRGQGAGETQYF
>TRBV9|TRBJ1-1|.|.
TGTGCCAGCAGCGTAGATCCGCAGGGGAAGATGAACACTGAAGCTTTCTTT
CASSVDPQGKMNTEAFF
>TRBV18|TRBJ1-5|.|.
TGTGCCAGCTCCCACAGACAGGTTGATCAGCCCCAGCATTTT
CASSHRQVDQPQHF
>TRBV21-1|TRBJ2-1|few|.
TGTGCCAGCAGCCGGGCAGGGGAGGGTGAGCAGTTCTTC
CASSRAGEGEQFF
>TRBV7-2|TRBJ2-1|.|.
TGTGCCAGCAGCGGCGGGCCCCTCGATGAGCAGTTCTTC
CASSGGPLDEQFF